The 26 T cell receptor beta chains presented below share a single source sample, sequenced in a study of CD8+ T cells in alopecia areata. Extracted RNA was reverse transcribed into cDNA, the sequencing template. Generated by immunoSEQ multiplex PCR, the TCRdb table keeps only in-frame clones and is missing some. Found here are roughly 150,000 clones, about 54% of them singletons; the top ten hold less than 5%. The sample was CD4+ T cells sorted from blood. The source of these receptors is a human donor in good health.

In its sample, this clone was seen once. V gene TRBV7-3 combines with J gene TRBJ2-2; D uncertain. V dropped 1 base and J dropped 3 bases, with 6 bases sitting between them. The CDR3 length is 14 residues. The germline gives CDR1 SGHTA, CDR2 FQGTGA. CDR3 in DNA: TGTGCCAGCAGCTTAAGTGGATACACCGGGGAGCTGTTTTTT. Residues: CASSLSGYTGELFF.

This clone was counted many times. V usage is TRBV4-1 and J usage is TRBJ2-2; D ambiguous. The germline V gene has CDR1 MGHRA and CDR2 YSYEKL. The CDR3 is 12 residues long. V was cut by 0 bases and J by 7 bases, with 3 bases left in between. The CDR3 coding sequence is TGCGCCAGCAGCCAAGAGGTCGGGGAGCTGTTTTTT. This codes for CASSQEVGELFF.

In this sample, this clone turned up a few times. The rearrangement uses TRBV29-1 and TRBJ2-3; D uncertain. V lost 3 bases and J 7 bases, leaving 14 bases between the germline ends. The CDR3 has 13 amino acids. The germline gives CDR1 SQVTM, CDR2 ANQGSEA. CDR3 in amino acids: CSVDLTASHTQYF. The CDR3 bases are TGCAGCGTTGATTTAACCGCTTCACATACGCAGTATTTT.

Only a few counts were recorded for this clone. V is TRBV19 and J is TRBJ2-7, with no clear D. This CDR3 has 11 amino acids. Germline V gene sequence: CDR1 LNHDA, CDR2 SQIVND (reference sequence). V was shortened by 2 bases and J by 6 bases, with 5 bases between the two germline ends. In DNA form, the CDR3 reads TGTGCCAGTAGTATAACCGGCGAGCAGTACTTC. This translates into CASSITGEQYF.

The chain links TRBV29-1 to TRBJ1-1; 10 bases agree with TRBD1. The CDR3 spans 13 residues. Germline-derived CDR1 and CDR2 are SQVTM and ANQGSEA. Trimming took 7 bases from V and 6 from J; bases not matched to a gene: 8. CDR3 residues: CSARQGAYAEAFF. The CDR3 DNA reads TGCAGCGCCCGACAGGGGGCCTACGCTGAAGCTTTCTTT. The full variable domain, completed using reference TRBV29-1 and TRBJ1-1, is SAVISQKPSRDICQRGTSLTIQCQVDSQVTMMFWYRQQPGQSLTLIATANQGSEATYESGFVIDKFPISRPNLTFSTLTVSNMSPEDSSIYLCSARQGAYAEAFFGQGTRLTVV.

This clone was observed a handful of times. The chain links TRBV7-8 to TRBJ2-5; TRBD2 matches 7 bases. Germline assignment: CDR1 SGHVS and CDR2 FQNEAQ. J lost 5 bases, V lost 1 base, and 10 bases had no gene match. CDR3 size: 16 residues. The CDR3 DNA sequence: TGTGCCAGCAGCTTAGTGTTCGGGGGAGGGCTGGAGACCCAGTACTTC. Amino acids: CASSLVFGGGLETQYF.

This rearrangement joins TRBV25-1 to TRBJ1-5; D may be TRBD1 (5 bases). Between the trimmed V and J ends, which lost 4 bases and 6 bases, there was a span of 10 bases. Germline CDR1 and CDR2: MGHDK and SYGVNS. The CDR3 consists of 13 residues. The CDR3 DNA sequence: TGTGCCAGCAGTGGCCATGGGGGTCAGCCCCAGCATTTT. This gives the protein CASSGHGGQPQHF.

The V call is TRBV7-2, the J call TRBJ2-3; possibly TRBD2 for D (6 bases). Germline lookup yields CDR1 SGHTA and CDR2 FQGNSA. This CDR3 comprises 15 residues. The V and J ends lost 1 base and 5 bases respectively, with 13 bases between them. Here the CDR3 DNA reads TGTGCCAGCAGCTTAGTCGGGAGACGTGGAGATACGCAGTATTTT. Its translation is CASSLVGRRGDTQYF.

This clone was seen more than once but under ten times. The CDR3 sequence: CASSLRTLNTGELFF. The CDR3 DNA follows: TGTGCCAGCAGTTTAAGGACTCTGAACACCGGGGAGCTGTTTTTT. The chain recombines TRBV28 with TRBJ2-2, with D maybe TRBD2 (5 bases). This CDR3 has 15 residues. V was clipped by 2 bases and J by 1 base, with 8 bases between them. Germline V gives CDR1 MDHEN, CDR2 SYDVKM.

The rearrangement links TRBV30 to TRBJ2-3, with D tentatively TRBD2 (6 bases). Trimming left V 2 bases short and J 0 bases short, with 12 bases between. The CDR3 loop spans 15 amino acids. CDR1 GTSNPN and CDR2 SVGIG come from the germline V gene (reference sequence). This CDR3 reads CAWSKLATSTDTQYF. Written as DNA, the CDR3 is TGTGCCTGGAGTAAGCTAGCGACTAGCACAGATACGCAGTATTTT.

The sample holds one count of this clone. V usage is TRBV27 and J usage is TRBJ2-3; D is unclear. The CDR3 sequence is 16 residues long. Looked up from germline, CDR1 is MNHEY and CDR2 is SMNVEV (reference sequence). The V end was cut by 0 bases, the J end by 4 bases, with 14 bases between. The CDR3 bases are TGTGCCAGCAGTTTATCGGGCCTGACGGGTGCAGATACGCAGTATTTT. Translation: CASSLSGLTGADTQYF.

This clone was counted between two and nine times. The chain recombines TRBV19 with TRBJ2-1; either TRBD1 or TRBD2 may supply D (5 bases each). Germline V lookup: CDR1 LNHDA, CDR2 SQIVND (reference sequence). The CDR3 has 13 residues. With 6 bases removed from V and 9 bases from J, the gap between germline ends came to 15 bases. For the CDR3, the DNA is TGTGCCAGTAGAACCGGGGCATTGGGTGAGCAGTTCTTC. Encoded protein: CASRTGALGEQFF.

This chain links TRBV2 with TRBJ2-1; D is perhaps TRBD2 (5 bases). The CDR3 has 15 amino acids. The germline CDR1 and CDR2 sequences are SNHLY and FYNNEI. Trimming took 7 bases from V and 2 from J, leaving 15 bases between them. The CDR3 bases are TGTGCCAGCATCGCGCCGAAGGGAGCCTACAATGAGCAGTTCTTC. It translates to CASIAPKGAYNEQFF.

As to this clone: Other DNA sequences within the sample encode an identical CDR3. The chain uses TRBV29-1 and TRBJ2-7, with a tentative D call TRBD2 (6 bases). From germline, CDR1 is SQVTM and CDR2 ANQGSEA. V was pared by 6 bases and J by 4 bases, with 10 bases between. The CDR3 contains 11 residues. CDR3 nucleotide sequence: TGCAGCGTCGGCCGGGGGTACGAGCAGTACTTC. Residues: CSVGRGYEQYF.

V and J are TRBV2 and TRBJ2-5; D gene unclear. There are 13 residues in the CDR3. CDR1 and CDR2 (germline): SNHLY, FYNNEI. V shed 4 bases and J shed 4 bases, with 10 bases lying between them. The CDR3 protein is CASSGVSRETQYF. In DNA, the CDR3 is TGTGCCAGCAGTGGGGTCTCTAGAGAGACCCAGTACTTC. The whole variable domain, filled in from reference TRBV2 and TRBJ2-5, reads EPEVTQTPSHQVTQMGQEVILRCVPISNHLYFYWYRQILGQKVEFLVSFYNNEISEKSEIFDDQFSVERPDGSNFTLKIRSTKLEDSAMYFCASSGVSRETQYFGPGTRLLVL.

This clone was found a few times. CDR3 amino acids: CASSLVGSETQYF. CDR3 DNA: TGCGCCAGCAGCTTGGTGGGATCAGAGACCCAGTACTTC. The chain recombines TRBV5-1 with TRBJ2-5; the D is unclear. V shed 0 bases and J shed 4 bases, with 7 bases lying between them. The CDR3 spans 13 residues. Germline values: CDR1 SGHRS, CDR2 YFSETQ.

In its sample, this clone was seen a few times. The CDR3 region has the DNA TGTGCCAGCAGAGGGGACAACTCCTACGAGCAGTACTTC. This codes for CASRGDNSYEQYF. This chain links TRBV28 with TRBJ2-7; D is possibly TRBD1 (6 bases). Germline loops: CDR1 MDHEN, CDR2 SYDVKM. The CDR3 consists of 13 residues. Trimming took 6 bases from V and 0 from J, leaving 9 bases between them.

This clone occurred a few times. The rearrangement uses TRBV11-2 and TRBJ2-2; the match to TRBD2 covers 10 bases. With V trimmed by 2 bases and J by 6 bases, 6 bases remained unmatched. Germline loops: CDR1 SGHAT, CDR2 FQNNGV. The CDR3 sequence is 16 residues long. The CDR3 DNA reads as TGTGCCAGCAGCTTAATAAGCGGGAGGGCCTCCGGGGAGCTGTTTTTT. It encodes CASSLISGRASGELFF.

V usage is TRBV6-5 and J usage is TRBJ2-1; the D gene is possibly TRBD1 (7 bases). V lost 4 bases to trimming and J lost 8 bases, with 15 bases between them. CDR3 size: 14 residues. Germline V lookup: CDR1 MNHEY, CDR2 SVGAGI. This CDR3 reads CASSLAGGIDEQFF. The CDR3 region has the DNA TGTGCCAGCAGTTTGGCAGGGGGGATTGATGAGCAGTTCTTC.

In DNA, the CDR3 is TGCAGTGCTAGTGGTTACAATGAGCAGTTCTTC. Translation: CSASGYNEQFF. The J gene is TRBJ2-1, the V gene TRBV20-1; the D is unclear. Trimming removed 3 bases from V and 4 bases from J, with 4 bases in between. Per the germline V gene, CDR1 is DFQATT and CDR2 is SNEGSKA (reference sequence). This CDR3 has 11 residues.

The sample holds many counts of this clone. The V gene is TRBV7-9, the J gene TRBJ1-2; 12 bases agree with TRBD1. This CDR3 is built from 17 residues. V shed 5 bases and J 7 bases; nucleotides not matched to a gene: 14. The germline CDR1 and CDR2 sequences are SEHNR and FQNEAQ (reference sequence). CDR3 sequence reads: CASSATQLGDRGLGYTF. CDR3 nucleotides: TGTGCCAGCAGCGCGACGCAACTCGGGGACAGGGGGCTTGGCTACACCTTC.

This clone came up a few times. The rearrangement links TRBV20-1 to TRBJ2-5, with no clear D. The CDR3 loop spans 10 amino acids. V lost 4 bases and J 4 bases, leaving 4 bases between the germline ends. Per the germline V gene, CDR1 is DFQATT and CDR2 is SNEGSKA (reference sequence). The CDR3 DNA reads TGCAGTGCTACTAGAGAGACCCAGTACTTC. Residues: CSATRETQYF.

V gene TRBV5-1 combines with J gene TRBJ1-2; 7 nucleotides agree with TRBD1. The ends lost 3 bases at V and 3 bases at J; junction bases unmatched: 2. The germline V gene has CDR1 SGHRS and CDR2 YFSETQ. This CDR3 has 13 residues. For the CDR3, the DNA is TGCGCCAGCAGCTCACAGGGGTACTATGGCTACACCTTC. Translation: CASSSQGYYGYTF.

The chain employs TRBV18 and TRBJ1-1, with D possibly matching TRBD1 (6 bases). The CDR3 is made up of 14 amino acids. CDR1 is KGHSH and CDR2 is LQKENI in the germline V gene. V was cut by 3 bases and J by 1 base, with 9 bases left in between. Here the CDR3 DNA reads TGTGCCAGCTCACCTGGACAGACGAACACTGAAGCTTTCTTT. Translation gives CASSPGQTNTEAFF.

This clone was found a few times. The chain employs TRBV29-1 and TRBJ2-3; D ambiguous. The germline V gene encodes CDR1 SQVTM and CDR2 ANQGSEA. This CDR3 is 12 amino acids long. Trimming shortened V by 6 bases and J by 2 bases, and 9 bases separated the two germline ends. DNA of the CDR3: TGCAGCGTAAGACCTCTCACAGATACGCAGTATTTT. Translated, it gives CSVRPLTDTQYF.

The CDR3 sequence: CASSSIAAGHEQYF. The CDR3 bases are TGTGCCAGCAGCTCGATAGCCGCGGGCCACGAGCAGTACTTC. The rearrangement joins TRBV7-2 to TRBJ2-7; weak D call: TRBD2 (5 bases). The V gene's germline CDR1 is SGHTA and CDR2 FQGNSA. V was shortened by 4 bases and J by 5 bases, with 15 bases between the two germline ends. There are 14 residues in the CDR3.